This entry concerns a single T cell receptor beta chain. Its target is unknown. Germline V CDR1 and CDR2: LNHDA, SQIVND (reference sequence). The CDR3 has 13 amino acids. V was pared by 8 bases and J by 7 bases, with 6 bases of the junction left unmatched. This specimen comes from a study of T cell responses to AZD1222 COVID-19 vaccine. General study points: Reportedly, nearly half the spike-specific TCRs target unmutated variant regions.

Method: immunoSEQ multiplex PCR; TCRdb's copy keeps in-frame clones and lacks some. The sample lists 190,000 or so clones, around 93% seen once, with approximately 1% in the top ten. The specimen was peripheral blood, collected 28 days after the second AZD1222 dose. The rearrangement joins TRBV19 to TRBJ1-5, with 9 bases fitting TRBD1. This receptor was obtained from an adult who received the AZD1222 COVID-19 vaccine. The CDR3 sequence: CASGQGWGQPQHF. CDR3 nucleotides: TGTGCCAGTGGACAGGGGTGGGGGCAGCCCCAGCATTTT.